The 16 T cell receptor beta chains presented below share a single source sample, sequenced in a study of shared clonotypes between healthy human individuals. TCRdb's table, derived via immunoSEQ multiplex PCR, lists solely in-frame clones and lacks some. The data contain millions of clones, just under 95% of them seen just once; the ten biggest clones take up 1% to 1.3%. Naive CD8 cells, CD45RO-negative and positively selected for CCR7, excluded terminally differentiated effector memory CD45RA+ cells. Sequenced material: naive CD8+ T cells sorted from blood. These receptors all stem from a young man in good health.

V and J are TRBV7-2 and TRBJ2-7, with D perhaps TRBD2 (5 bases). The CDR3 consists of 13 residues. V gave up 5 bases and J gave up 3 bases, with 11 bases separating them. CDR1 is SGHTA, CDR2 FQGNSA, per germline. The CDR3 DNA reads TGTGCCAGCAGCCTAGGACTGAACTACGAGCAGTACTTC. This translates into CASSLGLNYEQYF.

Only one count was recorded for this clone. The chain combines TRBV28 with TRBJ1-3, with TRBD1 as a possible D gene (6 bases). Trimming took off 4 bases at V and 3 bases at J, with 16 bases between the two ends. CDR1 is MDHEN and CDR2 is SYDVKM in the germline V gene. This CDR3 comprises 16 residues. The CDR3 region is CASSSPSDSFGNTIYF. Written as DNA, the CDR3 is TGTGCCAGCAGTTCCCCCTCGGACAGCTTTGGAAACACCATATATTTT. The full variable domain, completed using reference TRBV28 and TRBJ1-3, is DVKVTQSSRYLVKRTGEKVFLECVQDMDHENMFWYRQDPGLGLRLIYFSYDVKMKEKGDIPEGYSVSREKKERFSLILESASTNQTSMYLCASSSPSDSFGNTIYFGEGSWLTVV.

Here the CDR3 reads CSALDRNTEAFF. The DNA of the CDR3 is TGCAGCGCCTTGGACAGGAACACTGAAGCTTTCTTT. This chain connects TRBV29-1 to TRBJ1-1; D possibly corresponds to TRBD1 (6 bases). Trimming pared 7 bases from V and 1 base from J, leaving 10 bases between. CDR3 length equals 12 residues. From germline, CDR1 is SQVTM and CDR2 ANQGSEA.

The chain joins TRBV6-5 to TRBJ1-3, with D maybe TRBD1 (5 bases). The germline V and J ends were trimmed by 7 bases and 2 bases, with 15 bases remaining between them. From germline, CDR1 is MNHEY and CDR2 SVGAGI. CDR3 length: 15 residues. The CDR3 DNA reads TGTGCCAGCACCCTAGCAGTGGGGCCTGGAAACACCATATATTTT. It is translated as CASTLAVGPGNTIYF.

V gene TRBV18 combines with J gene TRBJ2-7, with 12 bases aligning to TRBD1. Unmatched junction bases numbered 10, after V lost 4 bases and J lost 6 bases. Germline lookup yields CDR1 KGHSH and CDR2 LQKENI. CDR3 size: 16 residues. This CDR3 is CASSLPPGQGAGEQYF. The CDR3 bases are TGTGCCAGCTCACTTCCCCCGGGACAGGGGGCCGGCGAGCAGTACTTC.

The chain joins TRBV29-1 to TRBJ2-2, with a possible D match to TRBD2 (6 bases). Trimming removed 3 bases from V and 5 bases from J, with 13 bases in between. Germline CDR1 is SQVTM and CDR2 is ANQGSEA. This CDR3 is 14 amino acids long. The CDR3 loop is CSVDEGLNTGELFF. CDR3 bases: TGCAGCGTTGATGAGGGACTTAATACCGGGGAGCTGTTTTTT.

This clone occurred once. The same CDR3 can be traced to other DNA sequences in this sample. The chain links TRBV30 to TRBJ1-1; D ambiguous. This CDR3 comprises 12 residues. The V end lost 0 bases, the J end lost 7 bases, and 9 bases lay between the germline ends. Germline CDR1 and CDR2: GTSNPN and SVGIG (reference sequence). The CDR3 DNA follows: TGTGCCTGGAGTGTCGGAGCTGGTGAAGCTTTCTTT. Encoded protein: CAWSVGAGEAFF.

J is TRBJ2-5 and V is TRBV7-9; the match to TRBD1 covers 7 bases. Germline trimming cut 4 bases from V and 2 bases from J; bases unmatched to any gene: 10. The CDR3 extends over 16 amino acids. Germline CDR1 SEHNR, CDR2 FQNEAQ (reference sequence). As DNA, the CDR3 is TGTGCCAGCAGCTCACCCGTAGGGACAGCTCAAGAGACCCAGTACTTC. Its protein is CASSSPVGTAQETQYF.

The chain has TRBV4-1 and TRBJ2-7, with 8 bases that match TRBD1. J lost 2 bases, V lost 3 bases, and 9 bases had no gene match. This CDR3 comprises 16 residues. The germline gives CDR1 MGHRA, CDR2 YSYEKL. CDR3 nucleotide sequence: TGCGCCAGCAGCCAGAAGACAGGGGCGCTACCCTACGAGCAGTACTTC. This gives the protein CASSQKTGALPYEQYF.

Turning to this clone: The sample has other DNA sequences that encode this CDR3 too. The gene calls are TRBV7-9 and TRBJ1-1; D possibly corresponds to TRBD1 (5 bases). Per germline, CDR1 SEHNR and CDR2 FQNEAQ (reference sequence). There are 12 residues in the CDR3. The V gene lost 4 bases and the J gene lost 5 bases, with 8 bases spanning the gap. The CDR3 DNA reads TGTGCCAGCAGCTCTCAGGGAACTGAAGCTTTCTTT. Encoded protein: CASSSQGTEAFF.

This chain uses TRBV27 with TRBJ2-2; D is perhaps TRBD1 (6 bases). Trimming removed 7 bases from V and 5 bases from J, with 20 bases in between. The CDR3 contains 16 residues. Germline assignment: CDR1 MNHEY and CDR2 SMNVEV (reference sequence). The CDR3 protein is CASTPVTVRGTGELFF. For the CDR3, the DNA is TGTGCCAGCACCCCTGTCACGGTTAGGGGGACCGGGGAGCTGTTTTTT.

This chain connects TRBV7-8 to TRBJ2-1; weak D call: TRBD1 (5 bases). CDR3 length equals 13 residues. V lost 1 base to trimming and J lost 12 bases, with 13 bases between them. Germline lookup yields CDR1 SGHVS and CDR2 FQNEAQ. CDR3 sequence reads: CASSLGGPRSQFF. The CDR3 region has the DNA TGTGCCAGCAGCTTAGGGGGCCCTAGGTCGCAGTTCTTC. The whole variable domain, filled in from reference TRBV7-8 and TRBJ2-1, reads GAGVSQSPRYKVAKRGQDVALRCDPISGHVSLFWYQQALGQGPEFLTYFQNEAQLDKSGLPSDRFFAERPEGSVSTLKIQRTQQEDSAVYLCASSLGGPRSQFFGPGTRLTVL.

The rearrangement uses TRBV5-4 and TRBJ2-3; a possible D gene is TRBD2 (6 bases). CDR3 size: 14 residues. Germline V gene lookup returns CDR1 SGHNT and CDR2 YYREEE (reference sequence). V dropped 7 bases and J dropped 0 bases, with 12 bases sitting between them. The CDR3 reads CASQRAPSTDTQYF. As DNA, the CDR3 is TGTGCCAGCCAGCGGGCACCTAGCACAGATACGCAGTATTTT.

This clone occurred once. The chain links TRBV5-6 to TRBJ2-1; no definite D call. CDR1 and CDR2 from the germline V gene are SGHDT and YYEEEE. This CDR3 is 13 amino acids long. The V end was cut by 4 bases, the J end by 7 bases, with 12 bases between. CDR3 region: CASSPTPGNEQFF. The CDR3 DNA follows: TGTGCCAGCAGCCCCACCCCGGGTAATGAGCAGTTCTTC.

The J gene is TRBJ2-1, the V gene TRBV27, with TRBD2 matching over 11 bases. V gave up 9 bases and J gave up 7 bases; unmatched junction bases: 14. Germline values: CDR1 MNHEY, CDR2 SMNVEV (reference sequence). The CDR3 loop spans 16 amino acids. The CDR3 sequence is CASRIGTSGWGNEQFF. CDR3 bases: TGTGCCAGTAGAATCGGGACTAGCGGCTGGGGGAATGAGCAGTTCTTC.

V and J are TRBV6-1 and TRBJ1-2, with TRBD1 identical over 7 bases. There are 14 residues in the CDR3. Germline V gives CDR1 MNHNS, CDR2 SASEGT. The trim removed 5 bases at V and 6 bases at J, leaving 9 bases unmatched. CDR3 nucleotide sequence: TGTGCCAGCAGTACCGGGACAGATAATAATGGCTACACCTTC. Translation gives CASSTGTDNNGYTF.